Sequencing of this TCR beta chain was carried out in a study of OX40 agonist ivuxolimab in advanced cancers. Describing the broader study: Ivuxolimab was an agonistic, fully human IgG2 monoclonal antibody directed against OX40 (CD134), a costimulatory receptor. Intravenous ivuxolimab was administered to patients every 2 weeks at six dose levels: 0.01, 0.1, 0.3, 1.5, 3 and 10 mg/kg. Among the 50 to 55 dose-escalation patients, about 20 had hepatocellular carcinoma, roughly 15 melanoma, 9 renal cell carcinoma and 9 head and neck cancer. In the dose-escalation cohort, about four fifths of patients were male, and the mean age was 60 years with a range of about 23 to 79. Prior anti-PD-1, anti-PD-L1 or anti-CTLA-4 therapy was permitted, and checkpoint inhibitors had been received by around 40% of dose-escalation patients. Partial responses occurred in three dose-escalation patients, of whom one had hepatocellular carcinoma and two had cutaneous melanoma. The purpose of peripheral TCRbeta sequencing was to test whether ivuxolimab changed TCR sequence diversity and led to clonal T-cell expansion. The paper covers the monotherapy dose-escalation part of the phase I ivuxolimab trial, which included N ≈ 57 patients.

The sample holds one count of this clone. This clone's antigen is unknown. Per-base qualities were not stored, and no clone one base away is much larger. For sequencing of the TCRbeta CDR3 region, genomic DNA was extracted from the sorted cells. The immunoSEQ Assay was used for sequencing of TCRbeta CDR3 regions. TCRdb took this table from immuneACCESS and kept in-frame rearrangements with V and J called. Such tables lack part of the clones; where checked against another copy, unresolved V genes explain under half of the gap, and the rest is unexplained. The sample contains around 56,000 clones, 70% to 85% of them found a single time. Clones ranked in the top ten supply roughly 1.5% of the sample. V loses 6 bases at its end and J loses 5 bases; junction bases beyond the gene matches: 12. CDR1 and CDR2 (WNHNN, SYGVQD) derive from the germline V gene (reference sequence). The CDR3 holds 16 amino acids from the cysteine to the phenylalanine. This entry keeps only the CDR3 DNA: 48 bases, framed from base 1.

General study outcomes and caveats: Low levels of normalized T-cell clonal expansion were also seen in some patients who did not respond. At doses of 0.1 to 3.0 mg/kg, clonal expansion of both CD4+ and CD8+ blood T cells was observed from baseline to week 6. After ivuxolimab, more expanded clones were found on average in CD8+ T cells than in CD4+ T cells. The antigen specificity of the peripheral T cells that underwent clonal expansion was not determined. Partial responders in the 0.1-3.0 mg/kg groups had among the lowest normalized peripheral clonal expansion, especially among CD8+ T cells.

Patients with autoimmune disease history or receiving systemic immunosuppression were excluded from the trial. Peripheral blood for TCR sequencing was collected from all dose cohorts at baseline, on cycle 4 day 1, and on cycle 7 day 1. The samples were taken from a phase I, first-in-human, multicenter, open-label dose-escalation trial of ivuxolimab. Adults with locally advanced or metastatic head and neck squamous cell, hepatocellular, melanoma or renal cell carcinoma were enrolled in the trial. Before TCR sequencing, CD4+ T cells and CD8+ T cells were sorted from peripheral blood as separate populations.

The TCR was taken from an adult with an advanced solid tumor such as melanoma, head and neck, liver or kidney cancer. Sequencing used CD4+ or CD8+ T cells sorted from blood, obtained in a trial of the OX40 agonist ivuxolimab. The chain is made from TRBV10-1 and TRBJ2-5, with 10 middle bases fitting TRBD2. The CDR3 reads CASSKGLAPLGETQYF. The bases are TGCGCCAGCAGCAAGGGACTAGCGCCCTTGGGGGAGACCCAGTACTTC.